The 26 T cell receptor beta chains below come from one sample, sequenced in a study of early T cells in non-severe SARS-CoV-2 infection. Each CDR3 protein is one row after TCRdb ran MiXCR on the 5' RACE reads. The sample holds 75,000 to 90,000 distinct CDR3 sequences, about 10% seen once. This specimen was whole blood, taken at baseline. The origin of the receptors is an adult who was a healthcare worker with PCR-confirmed SARS-CoV-2 infection or an uninfected control (not recorded which).

The genes are TRBV5-1 and TRBJ2-7, with TRBD1 matching 8 bases. The V gene end was trimmed by 1 base and the J gene end by 7 bases; junction bases not matched to a gene: 10. The CDR3 loop spans 15 amino acids. Germline CDR1 and CDR2: SGHRS and YFSETQ. CDR3 DNA sequence: TGCGCCAGCAGCTTGAAGGGCCAGGGGGCAAGGGAGCAGTACTTC. Protein sequence: CASSLKGQGAREQYF.

The table lists this clonotype with many counts. V gene TRBV9 combines with J gene TRBJ2-3; 10 bases match TRBD2. The germline V gene has CDR1 SGDLS and CDR2 YYNGEE. The CDR3 covers 16 residues. The V gene end was trimmed by 4 bases and the J gene end by 1 base; junction bases not matched to a gene: 6. The CDR3 sequence: CASSPLAGAGTDTQYF. The CDR3 region has the DNA TGTGCCAGCAGCCCGCTAGCGGGAGCGGGCACAGATACGCAGTATTTT.

This clonotype was recorded many times. The gene calls are TRBV28 and TRBJ2-3, with D possibly being TRBD1 or TRBD2 (5 bases each). Trimming shortened V by 3 bases and J by 5 bases, and 15 bases separated the two germline ends. CDR3 size: 15 residues. In germline, CDR1 is MDHEN, CDR2 SYDVKM. The CDR3 loop reads CASSFGQGVRDTQYF. The CDR3 DNA reads TGTGCCAGCAGTTTTGGGCAGGGAGTACGAGATACGCAGTATTTT.

This clonotype was recorded at least ten times. This chain joins TRBV19 and TRBJ2-7; D is unresolved. CDR3 length equals 16 residues. Trimming stripped 5 bases from V and 6 bases from J, with 23 bases between. Germline V lookup: CDR1 LNHDA, CDR2 SQIVND (reference sequence). CDR3 protein: CASSLSFDRGGAEQYF. CDR3 DNA sequence: TGTGCCAGTAGTTTATCGTTTGATCGCGGCGGCGCCGAGCAGTACTTC.

The rearrangement links TRBV5-4 to TRBJ2-1; 8 bases agree with TRBD2. The CDR3 extends over 15 amino acids. Germline CDR1 reads SGHNT; CDR2 reads YYREEE (reference sequence). The junction had 6 bases not matched to a gene; V was cut back by 3 bases and J by 4 bases. The CDR3: CASSSYLAGYNEQFF. The CDR3 bases are TGTGCCAGCAGCTCGTACTTAGCGGGGTACAATGAGCAGTTCTTC.

This clonotype was counted at least ten times. J is TRBJ1-5 and V is TRBV10-3, with a tentative D call TRBD1 (5 bases). Germline CDR1 is ENHRY and CDR2 is SYGVKD. CDR3 length equals 15 residues. Trimming took 0 bases from V and 4 from J, leaving 10 bases between them. In DNA form, the CDR3 reads TGTGCCATCAGTGAGTCGAGTCAGGGAAATCAGCCCCAGCATTTT. It specifies CAISESSQGNQPQHF.

There are many counts of this clonotype. The chain links TRBV7-7 to TRBJ2-1; TRBD2 is a possible D gene (6 bases). This CDR3 contains 15 residues. Trimming took off 4 bases at V and 5 bases at J, with 15 bases between the two ends. Germline V gives CDR1 SSHAT, CDR2 FNYEAQ (reference sequence). The CDR3 region is CASSSGRSRDNEQFF. The CDR3 nucleotides read TGTGCCAGCAGCTCAGGGAGGTCGCGGGACAATGAGCAGTTCTTC.

This clonotype was counted at least ten times. The chain combines TRBV6-6 with TRBJ2-1; D uncertain. From germline, CDR1 is MNHNY and CDR2 SVGAGI (reference sequence). This CDR3 is 11 amino acids long. Deletions cut 5 bases from V and 6 bases from J, with 5 bases between. CDR3 residues: CASSTANEQFF. The CDR3 DNA reads as TGTGCCAGCAGTACTGCCAATGAGCAGTTCTTC.

This clonotype showed up many times. The chain links TRBV5-1 to TRBJ2-1; TRBD1 is a possible D gene (5 bases). The CDR3 sequence is 18 residues long. CDR1 SGHRS and CDR2 YFSETQ come from the germline V gene. V was pared by 4 bases and J by 0 bases, with 20 bases between. The CDR3 spells CASSPLQGTASSYNEQFF. DNA of the CDR3: TGCGCCAGCAGCCCTCTTCAGGGAACTGCAAGCTCCTACAATGAGCAGTTCTTC.

V is TRBV29-1 and J is TRBJ2-5; D gene uncertain. CDR3 length: 13 residues. CDR1 SQVTM and CDR2 ANQGSEA come from the germline V gene. Between the trimmed V and J ends, which lost 6 bases and 6 bases, there was a span of 17 bases. The CDR3 DNA reads as TGCAGCGTGGTTACTGTTTCTGGGCAGACCCAGTACTTC. The encoded protein is CSVVTVSGQTQYF. Complete variable domain (other parts from reference TRBV29-1 and TRBJ2-5): SAVISQKPSRDICQRGTSLTIQCQVDSQVTMMFWYRQQPGQSLTLIATANQGSEATYESGFVIDKFPISRPNLTFSTLTVSNMSPEDSSIYLCSVVTVSGQTQYFGPGTRLLVL.

This clonotype showed up many times. This chain uses TRBV12-3 or TRBV12-4 with TRBJ1-1; D remains ambiguous. Trimming removed 10 bases from V and 0 bases from J, with 18 bases in between. CDR3 length: 15 residues. Written as DNA, the CDR3 is TGTGCCACCTCCAGGCTTGGGCGCTTGAACACTGAAGCTTTCTTT. It translates to CATSRLGRLNTEAFF.

The chain couples TRBV5-5 to TRBJ2-5; TRBD2 matches 7 bases. In germline, CDR1 is SGHKS, CDR2 YYEKEE (reference sequence). CDR3 length equals 15 residues. The junction had 8 bases not matched to a gene; V was cut back by 4 bases and J by 2 bases. The CDR3 reads CASSLGEGRQETQYF. CDR3 bases: TGTGCCAGCAGCCTGGGGGAGGGTCGTCAAGAGACCCAGTACTTC.

At least ten counts were recorded for this clonotype. The chain links TRBV12-3 or TRBV12-4 to TRBJ2-1; 8 bases align to TRBD2. V was pared by 6 bases and J by 8 bases, with 12 bases of the junction left unmatched. The CDR3 runs to 15 residues. In nucleotides, the CDR3 is TGTGCCAGCAGGGAACGGGGGGGACCCGGGGATGAGCAGTTCTTC. Translation: CASRERGGPGDEQFF.

This clonotype was observed many times. This chain links TRBV2 with TRBJ2-2, with D maybe TRBD2 (6 bases). With 7 bases removed from V and 5 bases from J, the gap between germline ends came to 17 bases. The CDR3 contains 15 residues. Germline-derived CDR1 and CDR2 are SNHLY and FYNNEI. This CDR3 is CASTLTWGVTGELFF. The CDR3, as DNA: TGTGCCAGCACCCTAACTTGGGGGGTTACCGGGGAGCTGTTTTTT.

This clonotype was found a few times. V usage is TRBV29-1 and J usage is TRBJ2-7; 7 positions match TRBD1. CDR1 SQVTM and CDR2 ANQGSEA come from the germline V gene. The V segment lost 6 bases and the J segment 6 bases; nucleotides outside the gene matches: 5. The CDR3 covers 11 residues. The CDR3 loop reads CSVRQGSEQYF. The CDR3 DNA follows: TGCAGCGTACGACAGGGTTCCGAGCAGTACTTC.

This clonotype was observed at least ten times. The genes are TRBV6-1 and TRBJ2-1; 11 bases align to TRBD2. Trimming at V came to 0 bases and at J to 6 bases, leaving 7 bases not matched to a gene. In germline, CDR1 is MNHNS, CDR2 SASEGT. The CDR3 has 17 residues. This CDR3 reads CASSEALLAGGPNEQFF. The CDR3 region has the DNA TGTGCCAGCAGTGAAGCGCTTCTAGCGGGAGGCCCCAATGAGCAGTTCTTC.

This clonotype appeared a single time. The V and J genes are TRBV25-1 and TRBJ2-3; TRBD2 matches 8 bases. The length of the CDR3 is 17 residues. V was clipped by 2 bases and J by 4 bases; unmatched bases: 11. CDR1 MGHDK and CDR2 SYGVNS come from the germline V gene. The CDR3 coding sequence is TGTGCCAGCAGTGAAGAGGACTATGGCGGGAGGCCAGATACGCAGTATTTT. Its translation: CASSEEDYGGRPDTQYF.

The chain uses TRBV20-1 and TRBJ1-6; 7 bases are a match to TRBD1. This CDR3 is 13 amino acids long. The V segment lost 4 bases and the J segment 10 bases; nucleotides outside the gene matches: 7. The germline CDR1 and CDR2 sequences are DFQATT and SNEGSKA (reference sequence). The CDR3 region is CSATRDRGSPLHF. The CDR3 DNA reads as TGCAGTGCTACCCGGGACAGAGGGTCACCCCTCCACTTT.

This clonotype was picked up a small number of times. The J gene is TRBJ2-1, the V gene TRBV20-1; 8 nucleotides line up with TRBD2. CDR1 and CDR2 from the germline V gene are DFQATT and SNEGSKA (reference sequence). The CDR3 consists of 16 residues. After removal of 8 bases from V and 7 bases from J, the junction contained 19 bases not matched to a gene. CDR3 coding DNA: TGCAGTACCTCTATGCCGGCTAGCGGGTTAGTAAATGAGCAGTTCTTC. Its protein product is CSTSMPASGLVNEQFF.

This clonotype was counted between two and nine times. This chain joins TRBV29-1 and TRBJ2-7; D is unclear. V was clipped by 4 bases and J by 3 bases, with 10 bases between them. This CDR3 has 12 amino acids. Germline V gives CDR1 SQVTM, CDR2 ANQGSEA. CDR3 DNA: TGCAGCGTTGTCGTTTCCCTCTACGAGCAGTACTTC. Residues: CSVVVSLYEQYF.

This chain uses TRBV5-8 with TRBJ2-3; D remains ambiguous. Between the trimmed V and J ends, which lost 1 base and 1 base, there was a span of 7 bases. Germline values: CDR1 SGHTS, CDR2 YDEGEE. This CDR3 has 14 amino acids. The CDR3 protein is CASSLLSGTDTQYF. The CDR3 DNA reads as TGTGCCAGCAGCTTGCTAAGCGGCACAGATACGCAGTATTTT.

This clonotype was seen many times. This rearrangement joins TRBV9 to TRBJ2-1; no reliable D call. Per germline, CDR1 SGDLS and CDR2 YYNGEE. V gave up 0 bases and J gave up 9 bases, with 4 bases separating them. CDR3 length: 11 amino acids. CDR3 sequence: CASSVGVEQFF. The CDR3 bases are TGTGCCAGCAGCGTAGGCGTTGAGCAGTTCTTC.

The chain recombines TRBV20-1 with TRBJ2-1; the D gene is possibly TRBD2 (5 bases). Trimming pared 2 bases from V and 9 bases from J, leaving 14 bases between. This CDR3 is 13 amino acids long. Germline V CDR1 and CDR2: DFQATT, SNEGSKA (reference sequence). This CDR3 reads CSARPQLDGEQFF. The CDR3, as DNA: TGCAGTGCTAGACCCCAACTAGATGGTGAGCAGTTCTTC.

This clonotype was detected many times. The rearrangement uses TRBV20-1 and TRBJ1-1, with 7 bases that match TRBD1. The V gene's germline CDR1 is DFQATT and CDR2 SNEGSKA (reference sequence). The CDR3 spans 11 residues. Losses at the gene ends were 6 bases for V and 10 bases for J; bases not matched to a gene: 8. The CDR3 is CSAEDRDGAFF. DNA for the CDR3: TGCAGTGCGGAAGACAGGGACGGAGCTTTCTTT.

Ten or more counts support this clonotype. V and J are TRBV27 and TRBJ2-7, with D perhaps matching TRBD2 (5 bases). The germline V gene encodes CDR1 MNHEY and CDR2 SMNVEV (reference sequence). Trimming stripped 7 bases from V and 3 bases from J, with 16 bases between. The CDR3 spans 14 residues. In nucleotides, the CDR3 is TGTGCCAGCACCCCGCGGAGCGGCTACTACGAGCAGTACTTC. This codes for CASTPRSGYYEQYF.

This clonotype was seen only a few times. The chain combines TRBV7-3 with TRBJ2-5; D is unresolved. This CDR3 comprises 13 residues. Germline-derived CDR1 and CDR2 are SGHTA and FQGTGA. V dropped 1 base and J dropped 4 bases, with 7 bases sitting between them. CDR3 DNA: TGTGCCAGCAGCTTAAGTGTCCGAGAGACCCAGTACTTC. This gives the protein CASSLSVRETQYF.